The next 18 T cell receptor beta chains were all read from a single sample in a study of shared clonotypes between healthy human individuals. Sequencing used immunoSEQ multiplex PCR; TCRdb keeps in-frame clones, though not all of them. The sample lists 600,000 to 800,000 clones, 72% occurring once. The sequenced material came from memory CD4+ T cells sorted from blood. This sample's subset: CD45RA-negative fraction. The origin of the receptors is a woman under 40 in good health.

V gene TRBV6-6 combines with J gene TRBJ2-4; maybe TRBD1 (6 bases). Germline V CDR1 and CDR2: MNHNY, SVGAGI (reference sequence). V gave up 6 bases and J gave up 2 bases, with 17 bases separating them. CDR3 length: 16 residues. Here the CDR3 reads CASSPPGVETKNIQYF. In nucleotides, the CDR3 is TGTGCCAGCAGCCCCCCAGGGGTCGAAACCAAAAACATTCAGTACTTC.

J is TRBJ1-1 and V is TRBV11-2, with TRBD1 identical over 11 bases. This CDR3 is 15 amino acids long. Germline-derived CDR1 and CDR2 are SGHAT and FQNNGV. V trimming: 5 bases; J trimming: 3 bases; junction bases outside the gene matches: 5. The chain's CDR3 is CASSLGQGDHTEAFF. The DNA for the CDR3 is TGTGCCAGCAGCCTGGGACAGGGGGATCACACTGAAGCTTTCTTT.

V and J are TRBV28 and TRBJ1-5; 7 bases match TRBD1. The CDR3 sequence is 14 residues long. V gave up 7 bases and J gave up 5 bases; unmatched junction bases: 8. Germline V lookup: CDR1 MDHEN, CDR2 SYDVKM. As DNA, the CDR3 is TGTGCCAGCAAGGACAGGCCCCCTCATCAGCCCCAGCATTTT. Its translation: CASKDRPPHQPQHF. Complete variable domain (other parts from reference TRBV28 and TRBJ1-5): DVKVTQSSRYLVKRTGEKVFLECVQDMDHENMFWYRQDPGLGLRLIYFSYDVKMKEKGDIPEGYSVSREKKERFSLILESASTNQTSMYLCASKDRPPHQPQHFGDGTRLSIL.

The rearrangement joins TRBV5-1 to TRBJ2-1, with 10 positions matching TRBD2. Trimming cost V 2 bases and J 7 bases; bases outside gene matches: 9. Germline lookup yields CDR1 SGHRS and CDR2 YFSETQ. This CDR3 is 16 amino acids long. As DNA, the CDR3 is TGCGCCAGCAGCTTACAGGCTAGCGGGAGTAGTAATGAGCAGTTCTTC. Translation gives CASSLQASGSSNEQFF. Filled out from reference TRBV5-1 and TRBJ2-1, the complete variable domain reads KAGVTQTPRYLIKTRGQQVTLSCSPISGHRSVSWYQQTPGQGLQFLFEYFSETQRNKGNFPGRFSGRQFSNSRSEMNVSTLELGDSALYLCASSLQASGSSNEQFFGPGTRLTVL.

The rearrangement joins TRBV2 to TRBJ2-3; unclear D gene. The CDR3 has 16 residues. CDR1 is SNHLY and CDR2 is FYNNEI in the germline V gene. V was cut by 5 bases and J by 1 base, with 16 bases left in between. This CDR3 reads CASSRVGRTGTDTQYF. Written as DNA, the CDR3 is TGTGCCAGCAGTAGGGTAGGACGGACGGGCACAGATACGCAGTATTTT.

The rearrangement joins TRBV5-3 to TRBJ2-1, with 10 nucleotides matching TRBD2. TRBV5-3 is placed among ORFs of uncertain function. CDR3 length: 13 amino acids. Germline trimming cut 8 bases from V and 2 bases from J; bases unmatched to any gene: 1. The DNA for the CDR3 is TGTGCCAGTACTAGCGGGACCTACAATGAGCAGTTCTTC. Its protein is CASTSGTYNEQFF.

The rearrangement uses TRBV5-1 and TRBJ2-2; 8 bases match TRBD2. The CDR3 extends over 15 amino acids. Trimming took 2 bases from V and 3 from J; bases not matched to a gene: 3. CDR1 and CDR2 from the germline V gene are SGHRS and YFSETQ. CDR3 DNA: TGCGCCAGCAGCTTAAGCGGGAGTGACACCGGGGAGCTGTTTTTT. Amino acid sequence: CASSLSGSDTGELFF. The full variable domain, its missing parts supplied by reference TRBV5-1 and TRBJ2-2, is KAGVTQTPRYLIKTRGQQVTLSCSPISGHRSVSWYQQTPGQGLQFLFEYFSETQRNKGNFPGRFSGRQFSNSRSEMNVSTLELGDSALYLCASSLSGSDTGELFFGEGSRLTVL.

The gene calls are TRBV6-5 and TRBJ2-7, with TRBD2 identical over 10 bases. The CDR3 is 13 amino acids. Germline CDR1 and CDR2: MNHEY and SVGAGI. The junction had 6 bases not matched to a gene; V was cut back by 7 bases and J by 6 bases. The CDR3 loop is CASTSGSTVEQYF. The CDR3 DNA reads as TGTGCCAGCACTAGCGGGAGTACGGTCGAGCAGTACTTC.

This sequence joins TRBV18 and TRBJ1-2; D remains unclear. Trimming removed 2 bases from V and 5 bases from J, with 15 bases in between. CDR1 is KGHSH, CDR2 LQKENI, per germline. The CDR3 is made up of 15 amino acids. The DNA for the CDR3 is TGTGCCAGCTCACCAAACGGTGACTCAACTTATGGCTACACCTTC. Translating it yields CASSPNGDSTYGYTF.

The DNA for the CDR3 is TGTGCCAGCTCACCGGACGGGGCCTACGAGCAGTACTTC. As protein: CASSPDGAYEQYF. This chain links TRBV18 with TRBJ2-7, with TRBD2 as a possible D gene (5 bases). From germline, CDR1 is KGHSH and CDR2 LQKENI. The CDR3 loop spans 13 amino acids. V gave up 3 bases and J gave up 2 bases, with 8 bases separating them.

The gene calls are TRBV21-1 and TRBJ2-1; TRBD2, the table's D call, lacks a check against the DNA. TRBV21-1 is a listed pseudogene. This CDR3 has 15 amino acids. CDR3 coding DNA: TGTGCCAGCGTCGGTCTACTCATTTCCTACAATGAGCAGTTCTTC. Encoded protein: CASVGLLISYNEQFF.

The chain employs TRBV11-2 and TRBJ2-2; D is ambiguous. With 5 bases removed from V and 10 bases from J, the gap between germline ends came to 11 bases. Germline CDR1 reads SGHAT; CDR2 reads FQNNGV. This CDR3 is built from 12 residues. The CDR3 spells CASSPQAVELFF. CDR3 bases: TGTGCCAGCAGCCCCCAGGCTGTGGAGCTGTTTTTT.

V and J are TRBV7-8 and TRBJ1-5, with D possibly TRBD1 on 6 matching bases. The CDR3 runs 15 residues. V was clipped by 3 bases and J by 7 bases, with 16 bases between them. CDR1 and CDR2 (germline): SGHVS, FQNEAQ. Written as DNA, the CDR3 is TGTGCCAGCAGCTTGGGCTTCGGGACATCCCAGCCCCAGCATTTT. Translated: CASSLGFGTSQPQHF.

The chain joins TRBV5-1 to TRBJ2-7; the match to TRBD1 covers 7 bases. V dropped 0 bases and J dropped 3; count of bases not matched to a gene: 6. CDR1 and CDR2 (germline): SGHRS, YFSETQ. This CDR3 region has 15 residues. The CDR3 sequence: CASSLAGTAIYEQYF. CDR3 DNA: TGCGCCAGCAGCTTGGCCGGGACAGCGATCTACGAGCAGTACTTC.

V is TRBV5-1 and J is TRBJ2-3; D ambiguous. The CDR3 totals 13 residues. From germline, CDR1 is SGHRS and CDR2 YFSETQ. Trimming cost V 1 base and J 4 bases, with 7 bases left between them. The CDR3 sequence is CASSLSRADTQYF. In DNA, the CDR3 is TGCGCCAGCAGCTTGAGTCGGGCAGATACGCAGTATTTT.

This clone has only one observation. This chain joins TRBV5-1 and TRBJ1-4; D remains unclear. V dropped 4 bases and J dropped 0 bases, with 13 bases sitting between them. Germline CDR1 reads SGHRS; CDR2 reads YFSETQ. CDR3 size: 16 residues. CDR3 in DNA: TGCGCCAGCAGCGCCCGTCCCGTTGCAACTAATGAAAAACTGTTTTTT. Its translation is CASSARPVATNEKLFF.

As regards this clone: The sample has other DNA sequences that encode this CDR3 too. The V gene is TRBV28, the J gene TRBJ1-5; no reliable D call. CDR3 size: 12 residues. Trimming removed 5 bases from V and 4 bases from J, with 6 bases in between. Germline values: CDR1 MDHEN, CDR2 SYDVKM. The CDR3 loop is CASSPMNQPQHF. The CDR3 coding sequence is TGTGCCAGCAGTCCAATGAATCAGCCCCAGCATTTT.

This rearrangement joins TRBV6-5 to TRBJ1-1; no definite D call. CDR3 length: 15 residues. The ends were cut back, 6 bases at V and 2 bases at J, with 16 bases in the middle. The germline CDR1 and CDR2 sequences are MNHEY and SVGAGI. CDR3 protein: CASSRPAGINTEAFF. CDR3 nucleotide sequence: TGTGCCAGCAGCCGTCCGGCGGGGATAAACACTGAAGCTTTCTTT.